Included here is one T cell receptor (beta chain) sequence, with context. This specimen belongs to a study of control samples from healthy donors and cancer patients. V was trimmed by 1 base and J by 2 bases, leaving 14 bases between them. CDR3 length: 16 amino acids. Germline-derived CDR1 and CDR2 are SGHTA and FQGTGA. Data came from immunoSEQ multiplex PCR; TCRdb stores just in-frame clones and leaves some out. The sample holds under 30,000 clones, roughly 85% seen once. This chain connects TRBV7-3 to TRBJ1-1, with unresolved D. The specimen sequenced was PBMCs. This sequence was found in a woman aged 55-69 years with head and neck cancer. The CDR3, as DNA: TGTGCCAGCAGCTTAAGTCGACCGGGAGAAAACACTGAAGCTTTCTTT. This codes for CASSLSRPGENTEAFF.